The rows below give T cell receptor beta chains drawn from one sample of a study of T cells of healthy individuals. TCRdb re-called the 5' RACE reads with MiXCR, one entry per CDR3 protein. This sample has approximately 58,000 distinct CDR3 sequences, with approximately 14% found just once. These receptors were obtained from a human donor in good health. The CDR3 runs from the conserved cysteine through the conserved F or W. A D gene is named only where the DNA matches it firmly. Not every row has a clone size; where given, it reads once, few, many or a size class.

CDR3aa,CDR3nt,abundance,j_gene,v_gene,d_gene
CASSLRGGAEAFF,TGTGCCAGCAGCTTACGGGGGGGGGCTGAAGCTTTCTTT,.,TRBJ1-1,TRBV7-3,.
CATSDSSNEQFF,TGTGCCACCAGTGACTCGAGCAATGAGCAGTTCTTC,many,TRBJ2-1,TRBV24-1,.
CASSQDRIRNYGYTF,TGTGCCAGCAGCCAAGATCGGATACGTAACTATGGCTACACCTTC,.,TRBJ1-2,TRBV3-1,.
CASSLLGDANTEAFF,TGCGCCAGCAGCTTGTTAGGGGATGCGAACACTGAAGCTTTCTTT,.,TRBJ1-1,TRBV5-1,.
CAWGQGDSSRTQHF,TGTGCCTGGGGACAAGGGGACTCAAGTAGGACCCAGCATTTT,many,TRBJ1-5,TRBV30,.
CASSLGAGWVVNTEAFF,TGCGCCAGCAGCTTGGGTGCAGGGTGGGTAGTGAACACTGAAGCTTTCTTT,many,TRBJ1-1,TRBV5-1,.
CASSSYVDREYEQYF,TGTGCCAGCAGCTCATACGTGGACAGGGAGTACGAGCAGTACTTC,many,TRBJ2-7,TRBV7-9,TRBD1
CASGLGVTQETQYF,TGTGCTAGTGGTTTGGGGGTCACCCAAGAGACCCAGTACTTC,.,TRBJ2-5,TRBV12-5,.
CASSGLAGGPDTQYF,TGTGCCAGCAGCGGTCTAGCGGGAGGCCCAGATACGCAGTATTTT,many,TRBJ2-3,TRBV7-9,TRBD2
CASSLRWQSNQPQHF,TGTGCCAGCAGCTTACGTTGGCAGAGCAATCAGCCCCAGCATTTT,.,TRBJ1-5,TRBV7-2,.
CASSRRARGSYEQYF,TGTGCCAGCAGCCGGAGGGCCCGGGGGTCCTACGAGCAGTACTTC,.,TRBJ2-7,TRBV12-3/TRBV12-4,.
CSAGDGRIQPQHF,TGCAGCGCCGGGGACGGGCGGATTCAGCCCCAGCATTTT,many,TRBJ1-5,TRBV29-1,.
CASAHVQPRGSTDTQYF,TGTGCCAGCGCCCACGTGCAACCCCGGGGGAGCACAGATACGCAGTATTTT,many,TRBJ2-3,TRBV28,.
CASSLALLAGADEQFF,TGCGCCAGCAGCTTGGCACTACTAGCGGGAGCCGATGAGCAGTTCTTC,many,TRBJ2-1,TRBV5-1,TRBD2
CSAKNFGSSETQYF,TGCAGTGCTAAAAATTTCGGCAGTTCAGAGACCCAGTACTTC,many,TRBJ2-5,TRBV20-1,.
CASDRRGRTFIGTGELFF,TGTGCCAGCGATCGGAGGGGGCGAACTTTCATCGGTACCGGGGAGCTGTTTTTT,.,TRBJ2-2,TRBV5-6,.
CASSLGTDRHQPQHF,TGTGCCAGCAGCTTAGGAACGGACAGACATCAGCCCCAGCATTTT,.,TRBJ1-5,TRBV7-2,.
CVSSEGLASERETQYF,TGTGTCAGCAGCGAGGGACTAGCGTCTGAGAGAGAGACCCAGTACTTC,.,TRBJ2-5,TRBV7-7,TRBD2
CASSSLRTGCNQPQHF,TGTGCCAGCAGCTCCTTAAGGACAGGGTGCAATCAGCCCCAGCATTTT,.,TRBJ1-5,TRBV21-1,.
CASRKKNTGELFF,TGTGCCAGTAGGAAAAAAAACACCGGGGAGCTGTTTTTT,.,TRBJ2-2,TRBV19,.
CASSLDRQSLSSYNEQFF,TGTGCCAGCAGCTTAGATCGGCAGAGCTTAAGCTCCTACAATGAGCAGTTCTTC,many,TRBJ2-1,TRBV7-9,.
CASRKPTAGELFF,TGTGCCAGCCGGAAGCCGACTGCCGGGGAGCTGTTTTTT,.,TRBJ2-2,TRBV2,.
CSARALRETPEAFF,TGCAGTGCTAGAGCCCTCAGAGAAACGCCTGAAGCTTTCTTT,few,TRBJ1-1,TRBV20-1,.
CASSLGTSGSHSYNEQFF,TGTGCCAGCAGCTTGGGGACTAGCGGTTCTCACTCCTACAATGAGCAGTTCTTC,few,TRBJ2-1,TRBV5-4,TRBD2
CASSPRRGSPGLAGVTQFF,TGTGCCAGCAGCCCCAGAAGAGGGTCCCCGGGACTAGCGGGGGTCACGCAGTTCTTC,many,TRBJ2-1,TRBV3-2,.
CASSLTAGGYTF,TGTGCCAGCAGCTTGACCGCTGGTGGCTACACCTTC,.,TRBJ1-2,TRBV7-2,.
CASSLSRGNTEAFF,TGTGCCAGCAGTTTATCCAGGGGGAACACTGAAGCTTTCTTT,many,TRBJ1-1,TRBV27,.
CASSSDGTGTQYF,TGTGCCAGCAGCTCGGACGGGACAGGGACCCAGTACTTC,many,TRBJ2-5,TRBV7-3,TRBD1
CATSDYGELFF,TGTGCCACCAGTGATTACGGGGAGCTGTTTTTT,few,TRBJ2-2,TRBV24-1,.
CAISESGSLKSSYNEQFF,TGTGCCATCAGTGAGTCGGGAAGCCTTAAGAGCTCCTACAATGAGCAGTTCTTC,once,TRBJ2-1,TRBV10-3,.
CASSKREERETQYF,TGTGCCAGCAGCAAACGGGAGGAAAGGGAGACCCAGTACTTC,.,TRBJ2-5,TRBV7-9,TRBD2
CSARSQWGQGSYEQYF,TGCAGTGCTAGATCCCAATGGGGACAGGGATCCTACGAGCAGTACTTC,.,TRBJ2-7,TRBV20-1,TRBD1
CASGLVRDGRATSDTQYF,TGTGCTAGTGGTTTGGTACGCGACGGGAGGGCTACTTCAGATACGCAGTATTTT,.,TRBJ2-3,TRBV12-5,TRBD2
CASSLISAGVGSPLHF,TGCGCCAGCAGCTTAATCTCAGCAGGGGTAGGGTCACCCCTCCACTTT,.,TRBJ1-6,TRBV5-1,.
CAWSSGLDTEAFF,TGTGCCTGGAGTTCTGGTCTGGACACTGAAGCTTTCTTT,few,TRBJ1-1,TRBV30,.
CSALAGVGYNEQFF,TGCAGTGCTTTAGCGGGAGTTGGGTACAATGAGCAGTTCTTC,.,TRBJ2-1,TRBV20-1,TRBD2
CASSRGTHPYGYTF,TGTGCCAGTAGTAGGGGGACCCACCCTTACGGCTACACCTTC,few,TRBJ1-2,TRBV19,.
CSAIQGETQYF,TGCAGTGCTATCCAAGGGGAGACCCAGTACTTC,few,TRBJ2-5,TRBV20-1,.
CASSSIGGGPTDTQYF,TGTGCCAGCAGCTCCATTGGCGGGGGGCCCACAGATACGCAGTATTTT,few,TRBJ2-3,TRBV7-2,TRBD2